The 16 T cell receptor beta chains presented below share a single source sample, sequenced in a study of human T cells and chemical hapten exposure (dated by TCRdb to the early 2020s). The library was generated by RACE. This sample was sequenced with a NextSeq 500. TCRdb cleaned the public reads at Q25 with fastp, built clones with MiXCR and kept in-frame beta chains. When rows share a CDR3 protein, they turn into one entry using the most common DNA and genes. The table for this sample lists more than 75,000 distinct CDR3 sequences; about a tenth of them were counted only once. The top ten clones comprise 2% to 2.5% of the sample. The time point label corresponds to: patch test 2, 6 weeks after DPC sensitization. Taken with the paper, the label for treatment or condition translates to: therapeutic diphenylcyclopropenone sensitization with weekly scalp DPC. The source was whole blood, collected in connection with sensitization to the hapten diphenylcyclopropenone (DPC). These TCRs come from a woman in her 30s with alopecia areata. Some clones in this sample may be carry-over from other donors' samples.

This clonotype was recorded at least ten times. This sequence joins TRBV20-1 and TRBJ2-3; 12 bases agree with TRBD2. Germline V CDR1 and CDR2: DFQATT, SNEGSKA (reference sequence). J was trimmed by 1 base and V by 3 bases; bases with no gene match: 8. The CDR3 runs to 17 residues. CDR3 in DNA: TGCAGTGCTAGCGGTCTAGCGGGGGGGCGAGGCACAGATACGCAGTATTTT. It translates to CSASGLAGGRGTDTQYF.

CDR3 coding DNA: TGTGCCAGCAGTTTCAGTCTTTCCCAGCATTTT. This encodes CASSFSLSQHF. J is TRBJ1-5 and V is TRBV28; D is unclear. V was shortened by 3 bases and J by 11 bases, with 8 bases between the two germline ends. The CDR3 spans 11 residues. The germline gives CDR1 MDHEN, CDR2 SYDVKM.

The table lists this clonotype with many counts. The chain employs TRBV18 and TRBJ2-7, with TRBD1 identical over 7 bases. With V trimmed by 5 bases and J by 2 bases, 6 bases remained unmatched. Germline assignment: CDR1 KGHSH and CDR2 LQKENI. CDR3 size: 14 residues. CDR3 residues: CASSIDRATYEQYF. The CDR3 DNA follows: TGTGCCAGCTCAATAGACAGGGCCACCTACGAGCAGTACTTC.

The chain is built from TRBV18 and TRBJ2-6; 8 bases map to TRBD2. The CDR3 consists of 16 residues. V trimming: 4 bases; J trimming: 0 bases; junction bases outside the gene matches: 2. The germline CDR1 and CDR2 sequences are KGHSH and LQKENI. The CDR3 region has the DNA TGTGCCAGCTCACTAGCGGGGCTCTCTGGGGCCAACGTCCTGACTTTC. Translated, it gives CASSLAGLSGANVLTF.

This clonotype came up many times. The chain uses TRBV5-5 and TRBJ2-3; TRBD2 aligns across 8 bases. The CDR3 runs 17 residues. J lost 2 bases, V lost 0 bases, and 8 bases had no gene match. CDR1 and CDR2 from the germline V gene are SGHKS and YYEKEE (reference sequence). CDR3 sequence (DNA): TGTGCCAGCAGCTTGGCTGTGACTAGCGCCGTCACAGATACGCAGTATTTT. Translation gives CASSLAVTSAVTDTQYF.

The chain is built from TRBV29-1 and TRBJ2-1; TRBD2 matches at 9 bases. The CDR3 is made up of 13 amino acids. Trimming took 3 bases from V and 8 from J; bases not matched to a gene: 5. The V gene's germline CDR1 is SQVTM and CDR2 ANQGSEA. CDR3: CSVEREGRDEQFF. The CDR3 DNA follows: TGCAGCGTTGAGCGGGAGGGCCGGGATGAGCAGTTCTTC.

This clonotype was seen ten or more times. The chain employs TRBV30 and TRBJ1-2; 9 bases are a match to TRBD1. With 3 bases clipped from V and 3 bases from J, the junction kept 2 bases outside the gene matches. Germline V CDR1 and CDR2: GTSNPN, SVGIG (reference sequence). The CDR3 runs 13 residues. The CDR3 here is CAWSRDRDYGYTF. CDR3 DNA sequence: TGTGCCTGGAGCAGGGACAGGGACTATGGCTACACCTTC.

The table lists this clonotype with many counts. V gene TRBV28 combines with J gene TRBJ2-3; D possibly corresponds to TRBD1 (6 bases). Germline CDR1 is MDHEN and CDR2 is SYDVKM. V lost 8 bases to trimming and J lost 1 base, with 10 bases between them. The CDR3 length is 13 residues. CDR3 nucleotide sequence: TGTGCCAGCGAACAGGGTGGCACAGATACGCAGTATTTT. Its protein is CASEQGGTDTQYF.

This chain uses TRBV5-5 with TRBJ2-2, with D unresolved. V was trimmed by 4 bases and J by 5 bases, leaving 6 bases between them. Germline V CDR1 and CDR2: SGHKS, YYEKEE (reference sequence). The CDR3 has 12 residues. The CDR3 region is CASSTWTGELFF. CDR3 in DNA: TGTGCCAGCAGCACCTGGACCGGGGAGCTGTTTTTT. Looking up the rest from reference TRBV5-5 and TRBJ2-2 gives the full variable domain: DAGVTQSPTHLIKTRGQQVTLRCSPISGHKSVSWYQQVLGQGPQFIFQYYEKEERGRGNFPDRFSARQFPNYSSELNVNALLLGDSALYLCASSTWTGELFFGEGSRLTVL.

This clonotype was counted many times. The chain employs TRBV12-3 or TRBV12-4 and TRBJ1-2; no clear D. The CDR3 covers 13 residues. V dropped 3 bases and J dropped 8 bases, with 13 bases sitting between them. The CDR3 DNA is TGTGCCAGCAGTTTTAAGGTGGACCTGGGCTACACCTTC. Protein sequence: CASSFKVDLGYTF.

This clonotype turned up a few times. The chain links TRBV20-1 to TRBJ2-1; possible D gene TRBD2, 5 bases. Germline assignment: CDR1 DFQATT and CDR2 SNEGSKA (reference sequence). V was clipped by 0 bases and J by 5 bases, with 11 bases between them. The CDR3 loop spans 14 amino acids. CDR3 coding DNA: TGCAGTGCTAGAGATGGACTGGTAGACAATGAGCAGTTCTTC. It yields the protein CSARDGLVDNEQFF.

This clonotype was observed many times. The chain recombines TRBV5-1 with TRBJ1-1; D is perhaps TRBD1 (5 bases). CDR3 size: 13 residues. CDR1 is SGHRS and CDR2 is YFSETQ in the germline V gene. V dropped 0 bases and J dropped 6 bases, with 9 bases sitting between them. CDR3 loop: CASSLAGGAEAFF. In DNA, the CDR3 is TGCGCCAGCAGCTTGGCGGGAGGGGCTGAAGCTTTCTTT.

V gene TRBV6-4 combines with J gene TRBJ2-2; 8 bases match TRBD2. The trim removed 6 bases at V and 5 bases at J, leaving 8 bases unmatched. This CDR3 region has 15 residues. Germline CDR1 MRHNA, CDR2 SNTAGT. This chain's CDR3 is CASSDGLASTGELFF. The CDR3 DNA reads as TGTGCCAGCAGCGACGGACTAGCAAGTACCGGGGAGCTGTTTTTT.

In this sample, this clonotype turned up many times. V is TRBV5-1 and J is TRBJ2-7; weak D call: TRBD2 (7 bases). Germline V CDR1 and CDR2: SGHRS, YFSETQ. The V end was cut by 2 bases, the J end by 3 bases, with 12 bases between. The CDR3 sequence is 14 residues long. The CDR3: CASSFGGRVYEQYF. CDR3 bases: TGCGCCAGCAGCTTCGGGGGGCGGGTCTACGAGCAGTACTTC.

This clonotype appeared many times. V gene TRBV3-1 combines with J gene TRBJ2-3; no clear D gene. This CDR3 has 14 amino acids. V shed 7 bases and J shed 3 bases, with 14 bases lying between them. Germline lookup yields CDR1 LGHDT and CDR2 YNNKEL (reference sequence). CDR3 DNA: TGTGCCAGCACACCGGGTCATGGGACAGATACGCAGTATTTT. Translating gives CASTPGHGTDTQYF.

This clonotype was observed at least ten times. This sequence joins TRBV4-3 and TRBJ2-3; 9 bases line up with TRBD2. The CDR3 length is 15 residues. Germline CDR1 and CDR2: LGHNA and YSLEER. V lost 0 bases, J lost 4 bases, and 2 bases stayed unmatched. Here the CDR3 reads CASSQDSGSSDTQYF. CDR3 coding DNA: TGCGCCAGCAGCCAAGATAGCGGGAGTTCAGATACGCAGTATTTT.